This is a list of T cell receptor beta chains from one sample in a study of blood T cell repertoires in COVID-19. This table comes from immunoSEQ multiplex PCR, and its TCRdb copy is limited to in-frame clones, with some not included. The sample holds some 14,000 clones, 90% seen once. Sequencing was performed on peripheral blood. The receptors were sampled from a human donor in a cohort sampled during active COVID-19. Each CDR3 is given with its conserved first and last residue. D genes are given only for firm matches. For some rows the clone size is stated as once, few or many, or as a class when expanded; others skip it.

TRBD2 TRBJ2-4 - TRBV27 TGTGCCAGCAGTTTAGGGGGAGGGCCGGTAAACATTCAGTACTTC CASSLGGGPVNIQYF
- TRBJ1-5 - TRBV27 TGTGCCAGCAGTTTGTATGACAGAGGTGACAATCAGCCCCAGCATTTT CASSLYDRGDNQPQHF
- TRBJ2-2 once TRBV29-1 TGCAGCGTTACTCCCAGGGGTACCGGGGAGCTGTTTTTT CSVTPRGTGELFF
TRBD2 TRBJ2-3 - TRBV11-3 TGTGCCAGCAGCCCCGCTAGCGGGGGCACAGATACGCAGTATTTT CASSPASGGTDTQYF
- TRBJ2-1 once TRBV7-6 TGTGCCAGCAGCAAACAGGGACTATACTCCTACAATGAGCAGTTCTTC CASSKQGLYSYNEQFF
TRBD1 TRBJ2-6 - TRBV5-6 TGTGCCAGCAGCGTACCGGGACAGGGGATCTCTGGGGCCAACGTCCTGACTTTC CASSVPGQGISGANVLTF
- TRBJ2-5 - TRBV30 TGTGCCTGGAGTTGGTCAGGGCGGCAAGAGACCCAGTACTTC CAWSWSGRQETQYF
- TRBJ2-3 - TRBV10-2 TGCGCCAGCAAGAGGAGTAGTTTAGATACGCAGTATTTT CASKRSSLDTQYF
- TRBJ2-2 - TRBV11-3 TGTGCCAGCAGCTTATCCGCGGAATCGGGGGAGCTGTTTTTT CASSLSAESGELFF
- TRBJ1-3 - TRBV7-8 TGTGCCAGCAGCGCCGGAACGGGGGCTGGAAACACCATATATTTT CASSAGTGAGNTIYF
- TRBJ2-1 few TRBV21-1 TGTGCCAGCAGCACCCCTAGCGGGCGGTACAATGAGCAGTTCTTC CASSTPSGRYNEQFF
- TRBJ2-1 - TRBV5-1 TGCGCCAGCAGCTTTGCGGCAGGGGTCAATGAGCAGTTCTTC CASSFAAGVNEQFF
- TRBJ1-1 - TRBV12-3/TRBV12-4 TGTGCCAGCAGACTACGCACTGAAGCTTTCTTT CASRLRTEAFF
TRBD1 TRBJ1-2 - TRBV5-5 TGTGCCAGCAGCTTGGCAGGGGGAACTGGCTACACCTTC CASSLAGGTGYTF
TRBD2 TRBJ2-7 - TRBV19 TGTGCCAGTAGTACGACTAGCGGGAGAGTCTACGAGCAGTACTTC CASSTTSGRVYEQYF
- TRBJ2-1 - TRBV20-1 TGCAGTGTTATGGACTCCCGGTTGTTCTTC CSVMDSRLFF
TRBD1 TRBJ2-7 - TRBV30 TGTGCCTGGACCGCCAATCCCCCACAGGGGGCGCAGGACGAGCAGTACTTC CAWTANPPQGAQDEQYF
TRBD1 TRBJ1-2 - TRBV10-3 TGTGCCATCAGTGAGTCTGGTACAGGGGGAATTGGCTACACCTTC CAISESGTGGIGYTF
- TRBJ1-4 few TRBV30 TGTGCCTGGAGTGTCCTGAGGGAAAAACTGTTTTTT CAWSVLREKLFF
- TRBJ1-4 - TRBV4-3 TGCGCCAGCAGCCAAGATTCGACAGGCGCTGCAACTAATGAAAAACTGTTTTTT CASSQDSTGAATNEKLFF
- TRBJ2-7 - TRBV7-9 TGTGCCAGCAGCTTAGCGGAGGGTTACGAGCAGTACTTC CASSLAEGYEQYF
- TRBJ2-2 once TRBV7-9 TGTGCCAGCAGCCGGGGGACCGGGGAGCTGTTTTTT CASSRGTGELFF
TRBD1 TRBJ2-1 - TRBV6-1 TGTGCCAGCAGTGAACGACCGGGACAGGACTACAATGAGCAGTTCTTC CASSERPGQDYNEQFF
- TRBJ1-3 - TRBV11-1 TGTGCCAGCAGCTTTCTCAGGGGTGCGAACACCATATATTTT CASSFLRGANTIYF
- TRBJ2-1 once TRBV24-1 TGTGCCACCAGTGACACAGCAAGTCCCTACAATGAGCAGTTCTTC CATSDTASPYNEQFF
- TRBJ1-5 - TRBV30 TGTGCCTGGAGTGTAGCGACAGGTCATCAGCCCCAGCATTTT CAWSVATGHQPQHF
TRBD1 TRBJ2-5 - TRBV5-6 TGTGCCAGCAGTTCTTGGGGGACAGGGGTACAAGAGACCCAGTACTTC CASSSWGTGVQETQYF
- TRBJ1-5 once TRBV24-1 TGTGCCACCAGTGATGGGGCCAATCCGGTTAGACAGCCCCAGCATTTT CATSDGANPVRQPQHF
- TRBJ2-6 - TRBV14 TGTGCCAGCAGCCAATTTGGAGGGTCTGGGGCCAACGTCCTGACTTTC CASSQFGGSGANVLTF
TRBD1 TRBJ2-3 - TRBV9 TGTGCCAGCAGCGAATTGGACAGGGTGGCAGATACGCAGTATTTT CASSELDRVADTQYF
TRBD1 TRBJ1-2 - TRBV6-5 TGTGCCAGCAGCACCGAGACAGGGGGCGGCTACACCTTC CASSTETGGGYTF
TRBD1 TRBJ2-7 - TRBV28 TGTGCCAGCAGTGTACCGGGACAGACCTACGAGCAGTACTTC CASSVPGQTYEQYF
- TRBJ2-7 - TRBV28 TGTGCCAGCAGTTTGTACTACGAGCAGTACTTC CASSLYYEQYF
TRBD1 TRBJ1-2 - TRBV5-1 TGCGCCAGCAGCCTGGGACAGGGGGCCTACTATGGCTACACCTTC CASSLGQGAYYGYTF
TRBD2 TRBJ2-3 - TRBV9 TGTGCCAGCAGCGACACTAGCGACGTTAGCACAGATACGCAGTATTTT CASSDTSDVSTDTQYF
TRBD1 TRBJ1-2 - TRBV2 TGTGCCAGCAGTGACAGGGGGCCGATGGATGGCTACACCTTC CASSDRGPMDGYTF
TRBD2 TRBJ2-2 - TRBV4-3 TGCGCCAGCAGCCTCTTAGCGGGTTCCGGGGAGCTGTTTTTT CASSLLAGSGELFF
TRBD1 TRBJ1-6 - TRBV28 TGTGCCAGCAAATCGCGACAGGGGAATTCACCCCTCCACTTT CASKSRQGNSPLHF
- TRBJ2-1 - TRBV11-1 TGTGCCAGCAGCTTAGCGCAGGATAATGAGCAGTTCTTC CASSLAQDNEQFF
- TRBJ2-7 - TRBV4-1 TGCGCCAGCAGCCAAGCAAACTCCTACGAGCAGTACTTC CASSQANSYEQYF
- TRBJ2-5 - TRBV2 TGTGCCAGCAGTGAAGACAACGCCGAGACCCAGTACTTC CASSEDNAETQYF
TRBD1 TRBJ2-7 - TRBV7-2 TGTGCCAGCAGCTGGGACAGGATCTACGAGCAGTACTTC CASSWDRIYEQYF
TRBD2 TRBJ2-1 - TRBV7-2 TGTGCCAGCAGCTTAGACGGCGGGAGGGCCGGAAATGAGCAGTTCTTC CASSLDGGRAGNEQFF
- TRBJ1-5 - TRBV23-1 TGCGCCAGCAGTCAATGGAGATCGCGGACAGGCAATCAGCCCCAGCATTTT CASSQWRSRTGNQPQHF